A selection of T cell receptor beta chains follows, all from one sample in a study of control samples from healthy donors and cancer patients. Profiling relied on immunoSEQ multiplex PCR, and the TCRdb table lists in-frame clones only, not all of them. The data show 120,000 to 150,000 clones, about 89% seen once. Material: blood. The source of these receptors is a man in his thirties or forties in good health. Both conserved end residues are part of each CDR3. Fields, in order: V gene, D gene, J gene, CDR3 DNA, CDR3 protein. D genes are given only for firm matches.

V: TRBV5-1; D: .; J: TRBJ1-1; DNA: TGCGCCAGCACCCTGACAGCGAACACTGAAGCTTTCTTT; CDR3: CASTLTANTEAFF
V: TRBV3-1/TRBV3-2; D: .; J: TRBJ2-5; DNA: TGTGCCAGCAGCCTCTCACCCGGGGAGACCCAGTACTTC; CDR3: CASSLSPGETQYF
V: TRBV6-5; D: .; J: TRBJ1-2; DNA: TGTGCCAGCGGGTCACGCAGGAACGGCTACACCTTC; CDR3: CASGSRRNGYTF
V: TRBV11-2; D: .; J: TRBJ2-7; DNA: TGTGCCAGCAGCTTAGGATCGGCACTAAGCGAGCAGTACTTC; CDR3: CASSLGSALSEQYF
V: TRBV29-1; D: .; J: TRBJ2-1; DNA: TGCAGCGTTGAATATCTCGTGAATGAGCAGTTCTTC; CDR3: CSVEYLVNEQFF
V: TRBV19; D: TRBD2; J: TRBJ2-1; DNA: TGTGCCAGTAGTTTCTGGGGGGGGAATAATGAGCAGTTCTTC; CDR3: CASSFWGGNNEQFF
V: TRBV27; D: .; J: TRBJ1-1; DNA: TGTGCCAGCAGTTTATCGACAGTCACTGAAGCTTTCTTT; CDR3: CASSLSTVTEAFF
V: TRBV24-1; D: .; J: TRBJ2-1; DNA: TGTGCCACCAGTGCGTACGGTAATGAGCAGTTCTTC; CDR3: CATSAYGNEQFF
V: TRBV6-1; D: .; J: TRBJ1-2; DNA: TGTGCCAGCAGTGAGCCCCTCCTTTACTCTCTGAGCTACACCTTC; CDR3: CASSEPLLYSLSYTF
V: TRBV10-3; D: .; J: TRBJ2-7; DNA: TGTGCCATCAAGGGGGAGTCCTACGAGCAGTACTTC; CDR3: CAIKGESYEQYF
V: TRBV7-9; D: .; J: TRBJ2-5; DNA: TGTGCCAGCAGCTTCTCCAACCTCGGGGTGTTCGAGACCCAGTACTTC; CDR3: CASSFSNLGVFETQYF
V: TRBV11-2; D: TRBD1; J: TRBJ2-5; DNA: TGTGCCAGCAGCTTTTTGACAGGGGGCGAGACCCAGTACTTC; CDR3: CASSFLTGGETQYF
V: TRBV2; D: .; J: TRBJ1-2; DNA: TGTGCCAGCAGTAGCACGGGGTTGGCTAACTATGGCTACACCTTC; CDR3: CASSSTGLANYGYTF
V: TRBV5-1; D: TRBD2; J: TRBJ2-1; DNA: TGCGCCAGCAGCCAATCCGGGACTAGCGGAGCTGAGCAGTTCTTC; CDR3: CASSQSGTSGAEQFF
V: TRBV7-9; D: .; J: TRBJ2-1; DNA: TGTGCCAGCAGCTTAGTGGTAGCGGCCTACAATGAGCAGTTCTTC; CDR3: CASSLVVAAYNEQFF